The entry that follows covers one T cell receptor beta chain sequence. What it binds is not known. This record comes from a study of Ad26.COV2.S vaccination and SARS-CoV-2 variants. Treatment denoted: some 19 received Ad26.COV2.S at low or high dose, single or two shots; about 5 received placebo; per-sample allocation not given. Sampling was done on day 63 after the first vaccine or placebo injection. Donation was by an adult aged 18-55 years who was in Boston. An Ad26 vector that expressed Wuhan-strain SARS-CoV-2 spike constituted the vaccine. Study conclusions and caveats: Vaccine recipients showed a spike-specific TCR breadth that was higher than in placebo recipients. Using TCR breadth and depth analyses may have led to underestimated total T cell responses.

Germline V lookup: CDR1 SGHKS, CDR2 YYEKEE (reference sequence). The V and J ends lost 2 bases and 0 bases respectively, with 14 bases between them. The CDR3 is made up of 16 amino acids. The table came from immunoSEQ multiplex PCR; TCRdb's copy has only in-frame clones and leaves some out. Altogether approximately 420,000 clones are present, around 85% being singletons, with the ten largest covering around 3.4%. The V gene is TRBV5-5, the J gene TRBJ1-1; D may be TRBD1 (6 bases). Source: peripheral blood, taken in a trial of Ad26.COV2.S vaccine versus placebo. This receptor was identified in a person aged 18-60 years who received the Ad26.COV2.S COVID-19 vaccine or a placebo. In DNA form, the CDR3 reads TGTGCCAGCAGCTTAACGGACAGAACCCTGAACACTGAAGCTTTCTTT. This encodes CASSLTDRTLNTEAFF. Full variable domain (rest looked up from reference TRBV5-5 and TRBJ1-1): DAGVTQSPTHLIKTRGQQVTLRCSPISGHKSVSWYQQVLGQGPQFIFQYYEKEERGRGNFPDRFSARQFPNYSSELNVNALLLGDSALYLCASSLTDRTLNTEAFFGQGTRLTVV.